This TCR beta chain came from a study of blood T cell repertoires in COVID-19. Study-wide background: Spain, Italy and the United States supplied samples that represented acute and convalescent COVID-19. Sample material is recorded as cDNA or gDNA derived from T cells, B-cell-depleted T cells, or PBMCs.

Study processing details: Nucleated cell number was recorded as an estimate derived from reference gene primer amplification. TCRdb's table, derived via immunoSEQ multiplex PCR, lists solely in-frame clones and lacks some. V, J and clone size are those of that table, while D and trimming were read from the DNA. The sample lists 150,000 to 200,000 clones; about 92% were seen once. Germline V gene data show CDR1 as MNHEY and CDR2 as SVGAGI. CDR3 length: 12 amino acids. The V gene lost 5 bases and the J gene lost 2 bases, with 3 bases spanning the gap. The sequence derives from a man between 60 and 70 years old with active or convalescent COVID-19. The gene calls are TRBV6-5 and TRBJ2-2; D remains unclear. The sequencing sample was made of peripheral blood. The chain's CDR3 is CASSPNTGELFF. The CDR3 DNA sequence: TGTGCCAGCAGTCCTAACACCGGGGAGCTGTTTTTT.